This TCR beta chain was identified during a study of blood T cell repertoires in COVID-19. Whole-study context: PBMCs, B-cell-depleted T cells, or T cells provided the cDNA or gDNA that made up the material.

Looked up from germline, CDR1 is MRHNA and CDR2 is SNTAGT. This CDR3 has 10 residues. V lost 2 bases and J 10 bases, leaving 2 bases between the germline ends. Authors' data handling: Using reference gene primer amplification, nucleated cell counts were estimated. Repertoires were generated with immunoSEQ multiplex PCR, while TCRdb's copy carries only in-frame clones and drops some. D and trimming were read from the DNA, whereas the V and J calls and clone size are those reported in that table. The sample contains fewer than 80,000 clones, about 88% of which appear only once. This TCR came from an elderly woman with active or convalescent COVID-19. Source material: peripheral blood. The J gene is TRBJ1-4, the V gene TRBV6-4, with D hard to call. This chain's CDR3 is CASSDLKLFF. The CDR3 coding sequence is TGTGCCAGCAGTGACCTAAAACTGTTTTTT.